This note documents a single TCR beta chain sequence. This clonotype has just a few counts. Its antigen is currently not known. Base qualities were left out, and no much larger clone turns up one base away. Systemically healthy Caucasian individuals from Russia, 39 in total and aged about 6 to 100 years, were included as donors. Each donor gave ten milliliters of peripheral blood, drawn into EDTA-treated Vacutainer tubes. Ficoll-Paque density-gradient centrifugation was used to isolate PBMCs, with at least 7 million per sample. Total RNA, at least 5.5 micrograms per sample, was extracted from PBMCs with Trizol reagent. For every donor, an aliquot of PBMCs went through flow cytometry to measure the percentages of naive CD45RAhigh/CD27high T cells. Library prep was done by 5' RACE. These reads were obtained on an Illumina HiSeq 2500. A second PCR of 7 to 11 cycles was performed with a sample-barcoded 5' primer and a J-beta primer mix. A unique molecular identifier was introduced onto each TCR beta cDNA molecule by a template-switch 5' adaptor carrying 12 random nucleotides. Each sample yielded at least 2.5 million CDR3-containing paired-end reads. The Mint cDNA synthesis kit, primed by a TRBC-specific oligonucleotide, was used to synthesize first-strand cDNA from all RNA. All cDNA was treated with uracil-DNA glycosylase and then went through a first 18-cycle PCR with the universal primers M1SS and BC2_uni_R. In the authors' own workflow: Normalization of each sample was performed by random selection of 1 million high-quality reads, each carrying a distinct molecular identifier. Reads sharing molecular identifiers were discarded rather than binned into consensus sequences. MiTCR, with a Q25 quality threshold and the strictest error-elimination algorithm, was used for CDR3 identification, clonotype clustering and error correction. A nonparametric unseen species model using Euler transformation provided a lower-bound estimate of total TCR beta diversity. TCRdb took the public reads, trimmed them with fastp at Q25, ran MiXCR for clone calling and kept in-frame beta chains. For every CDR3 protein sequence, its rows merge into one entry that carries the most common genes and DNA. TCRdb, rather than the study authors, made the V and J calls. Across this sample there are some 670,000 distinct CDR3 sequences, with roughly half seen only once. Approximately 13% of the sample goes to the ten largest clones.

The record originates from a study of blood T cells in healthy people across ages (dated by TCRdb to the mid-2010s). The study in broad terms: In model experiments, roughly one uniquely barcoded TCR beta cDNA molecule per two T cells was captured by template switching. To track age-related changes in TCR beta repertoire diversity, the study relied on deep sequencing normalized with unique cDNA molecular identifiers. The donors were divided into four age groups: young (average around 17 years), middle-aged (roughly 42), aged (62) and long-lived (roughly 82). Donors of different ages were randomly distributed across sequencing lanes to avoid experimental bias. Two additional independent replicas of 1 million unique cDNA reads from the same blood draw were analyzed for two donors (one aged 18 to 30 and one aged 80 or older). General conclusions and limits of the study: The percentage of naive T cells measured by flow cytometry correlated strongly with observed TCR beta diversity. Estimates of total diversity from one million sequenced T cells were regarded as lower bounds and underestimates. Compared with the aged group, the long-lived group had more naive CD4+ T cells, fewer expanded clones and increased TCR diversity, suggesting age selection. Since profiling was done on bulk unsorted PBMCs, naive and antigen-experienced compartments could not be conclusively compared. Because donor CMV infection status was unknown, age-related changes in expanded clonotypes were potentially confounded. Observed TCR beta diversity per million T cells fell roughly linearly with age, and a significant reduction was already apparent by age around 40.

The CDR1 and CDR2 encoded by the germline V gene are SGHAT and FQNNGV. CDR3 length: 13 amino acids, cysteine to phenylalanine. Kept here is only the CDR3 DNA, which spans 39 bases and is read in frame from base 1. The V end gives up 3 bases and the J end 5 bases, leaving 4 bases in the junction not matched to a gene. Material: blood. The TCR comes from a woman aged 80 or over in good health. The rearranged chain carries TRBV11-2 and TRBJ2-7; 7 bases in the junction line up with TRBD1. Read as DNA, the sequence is TGTGCCAGCAGCTTGGGACAGACGGACGAGCAGTACTTC. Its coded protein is CASSLGQTDEQYF.